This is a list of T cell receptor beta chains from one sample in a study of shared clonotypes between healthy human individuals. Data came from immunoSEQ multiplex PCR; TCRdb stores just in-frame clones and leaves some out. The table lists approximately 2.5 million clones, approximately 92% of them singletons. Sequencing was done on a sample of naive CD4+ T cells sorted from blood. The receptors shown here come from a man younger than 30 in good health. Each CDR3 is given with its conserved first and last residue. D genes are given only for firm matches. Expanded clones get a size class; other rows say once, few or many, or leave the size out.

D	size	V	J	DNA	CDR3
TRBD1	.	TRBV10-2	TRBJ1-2	TGCGCCAGCAGAAGGGACAGCAGCTATGGCTACACCTTC	CASRRDSSYGYTF
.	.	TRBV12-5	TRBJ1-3	TGTGCTAGTGGTGAGGGTGGAGACACCATATATTTT	CASGEGGDTIYF
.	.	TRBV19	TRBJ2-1	TGTGCCAGTAGTAACCAGGGTAATGAGCAGTTCTTC	CASSNQGNEQFF
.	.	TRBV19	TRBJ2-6	TGTGCCAGTAGTATAGGGACACATGGGGCCAACGTCCTGACTTTC	CASSIGTHGANVLTF
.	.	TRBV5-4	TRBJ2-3	TGTGCCAGCAGCTTGGGAGTGGGTTCCACAGATACGCAGTATTTT	CASSLGVGSTDTQYF
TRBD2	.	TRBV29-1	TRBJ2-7	TGCAGCGCGACTAGCGGGACATCCTACGAGCAGTACTTC	CSATSGTSYEQYF
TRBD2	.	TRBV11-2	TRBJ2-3	TGTGCCAGCAGCAAGAACCAACTAGCGGACGCTAGCACAGATACGCAGTATTTT	CASSKNQLADASTDTQYF
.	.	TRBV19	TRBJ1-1	TGTGCCAGTAGATCGTGGGCTGAGGGTACTGAAGCTTTCTTT	CASRSWAEGTEAFF
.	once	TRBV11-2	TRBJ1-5	TGTGCCAGCAGCTTAGGAGGGGTGGCTGGCAATCAGCCCCAGCATTTT	CASSLGGVAGNQPQHF
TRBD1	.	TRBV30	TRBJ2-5	TGTGCCCGCGGGACAGGTGGACGAGAGACCCAGTACTTC	CARGTGGRETQYF
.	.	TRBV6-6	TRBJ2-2	TGTGCCAGCAGTTATGCAGAGAACACCGGGGAGCTGTTTTTT	CASSYAENTGELFF
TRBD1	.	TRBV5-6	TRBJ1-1	TGTGCCAGCAGCGAAGGGGGCTGGGCGAACACTGAAGCTTTCTTT	CASSEGGWANTEAFF
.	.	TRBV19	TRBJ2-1	TGTGCCAGTAGTATAGCCCCGGTAGTAAGCTACAATGAGCAGTTCTTC	CASSIAPVVSYNEQFF
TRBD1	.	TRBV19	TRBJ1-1	TGTGCCAGTAGTATTATTGGACAGGGGAGAGGTACTGAAGCTTTCTTT	CASSIIGQGRGTEAFF
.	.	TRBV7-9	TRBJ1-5	TGTGCCAGCAGCTTAGGAGTGAGTAGCAATCAGCCCCAGCATTTT	CASSLGVSSNQPQHF
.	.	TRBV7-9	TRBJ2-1	TGTGCCAGCAGCTTAACGGGGGGCCGCCAGGACAATGAGCAGTTCTTC	CASSLTGGRQDNEQFF
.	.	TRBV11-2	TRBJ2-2	TGTGCCAGCAGCTTAGAGGGGCAACACACCGGGGAGCTGTTTTTT	CASSLEGQHTGELFF
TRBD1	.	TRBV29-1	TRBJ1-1	TGCAGCGCCCACAGGGGGTCCACTGAAGCTTTCTTT	CSAHRGSTEAFF
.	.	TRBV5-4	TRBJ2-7	TGTGCCAGCAGCTTGTCCGACAGGCCGATCTCCTACGAGCAGTACTTC	CASSLSDRPISYEQYF
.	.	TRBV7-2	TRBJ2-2	TGTGCCAGCAGCTTACTCTTCAGCGGGTTCACCGGGGAGCTGTTTTTT	CASSLLFSGFTGELFF
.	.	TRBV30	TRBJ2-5	TGTGCCTGGAGTTTCGGGGCCCAAGAGACCCAGTACTTC	CAWSFGAQETQYF
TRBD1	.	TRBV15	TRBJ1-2	TGTGCCACCAGCAGAGATTTAGCAGGGGGCACTAACTATGGCTACACCTTC	CATSRDLAGGTNYGYTF